Listed below are T cell receptor beta chains from one sample, sequenced in a study of technical replicates of blood from a few donors. TCRdb's copy holds only in-frame clones and misses some; the assay was immunoSEQ multiplex PCR. Counted here are 65,000 to 90,000 clones, 93% occurring once; the ten biggest clones make up 0.2% to 0.25%. Sequencing input: T cells isolated from PBMCs. The receptors derive from a human donor in good health. Each CDR3 is given with its conserved first and last residue. A D gene is named only where the DNA matches it firmly. Clone size is not always given. Where it is, it says once, few, many or a class for expanded clones.

-	TRBV2	TRBD1	TRBJ2-5	13	CASSDGTDGTQYF	TGTGCCAGCAGTGATGGGACAGATGGGACCCAGTACTTC
-	TRBV5-1	TRBD2	TRBJ2-4	15	CASSLSTSGKEVQYF	TGCGCCAGCAGCTTGAGTACTAGCGGGAAGGAAGTTCAGTACTTC
-	TRBV7-3	-	TRBJ1-2	15	CASSLIGRGSGGYTF	TGTGCCAGCAGCTTAATTGGCAGGGGATCTGGTGGCTACACCTTC
-	TRBV6-5	TRBD2	TRBJ2-2	16	CASSSRGKRGTGELFF	TGTGCCAGCAGTTCCCGAGGGAAGCGGGGGACCGGGGAGCTGTTTTTT
-	TRBV18	TRBD1	TRBJ2-1	14	CASSYRDSPEQWFF	TGTGCCAGCTCGTACCGGGACAGTCCGGAGCAGTGGTTCTTC
-	TRBV12-5	TRBD1	TRBJ1-2	15	CASGLVLGGTAGYTF	TGTGCTAGTGGTTTGGTACTTGGTGGGACAGCAGGCTACACCTTC
-	TRBV4-1	-	TRBJ2-1	14	CASSQVPSYNEQFF	TGCGCCAGCAGCCAAGTCCCTAGTTACAATGAGCAGTTCTTC
once	TRBV6-6	-	TRBJ2-6	16	CASSLLSFSGANVLTF	TGTGCCAGCAGCCTATTGTCGTTCTCTGGGGCCAACGTCCTGACTTTC
-	TRBV19	TRBD1	TRBJ2-7	13	CATTDRVKNEQYF	TGTGCCACCACTGACAGGGTTAAGAACGAGCAGTACTTC
-	TRBV7-9	-	TRBJ1-2	15	CASSNRAPENYGYTF	TGTGCCAGCAGCAACAGGGCTCCGGAAAACTATGGCTACACCTTC
-	TRBV6-5	TRBD1	TRBJ1-6	15	CASSYTLDRVSPLHF	TGTGCCAGCAGTTACACATTGGACAGGGTTTCACCCCTCCACTTT
-	TRBV10-1	-	TRBJ2-3	12	CASSESADTQYF	TGCGCCAGCAGTGAGTCCGCGGATACGCAGTATTTT
-	TRBV10-3	-	TRBJ2-3	11	CAISNTDTQYF	TGTGCCATCAGCAACACAGATACGCAGTATTTT
-	TRBV5-1	TRBD2	TRBJ2-5	17	CASSKGTSGGARETQYF	TGCGCCAGCAGCAAAGGGACTAGCGGGGGGGCCCGGGAGACCCAGTACTTC
-	TRBV7-3	-	TRBJ1-2	16	CASSLTRVAANYGYTF	TGTGCCAGCAGCTTAACCCGGGTGGCAGCTAACTATGGCTACACCTTC
-	TRBV10-3	TRBD1	TRBJ2-5	17	CAISEFLPGTGEETQYF	TGTGCCATCAGTGAGTTTCTACCCGGGACAGGGGAGGAGACCCAGTACTTC
-	TRBV28	TRBD2	TRBJ2-3	15	CASSWTSGGTDTQYF	TGTGCCAGCAGTTGGACTAGCGGGGGCACAGATACGCAGTATTTT
-	TRBV6-5	-	TRBJ2-1	16	CASSYVSSSSYNEQFF	TGTGCCAGCAGTTACGTTTCTTCGAGCTCCTACAATGAGCAGTTCTTC
-	TRBV28	-	TRBJ1-1	14	CASSFTGMNTEAFF	TGTGCCAGCAGTTTTACAGGGATGAACACTGAAGCTTTCTTT
-	TRBV1	-	TRBJ1-2	16	CTSSQEARRTNYGYTF	TGCACCAGCAGCCAAGAAGCGCGCCGTACTAACTATGGCTACACCTTC
-	TRBV13	TRBD2	TRBJ2-7	15	CASSLREEGAYEQYF	TGTGCCAGCAGCTTACGGGAGGAGGGCGCCTACGAGCAGTACTTC
-	TRBV18	TRBD2	TRBJ2-1	16	CASSRVPGTSSNEQFF	TGTGCCAGCTCACGAGTTCCGGGGACTAGCAGTAATGAGCAGTTCTTC
-	TRBV15	TRBD2	TRBJ2-2	15	CATSRGMGGRAGLFF	TGTGCCACCAGCAGAGGGATGGGCGGGAGGGCCGGGCTGTTTTTT
-	TRBV28	-	TRBJ2-7	13	CASSLAGVHEQYF	TGTGCCAGCAGTTTAGCAGGGGTCCACGAGCAGTACTTC
-	TRBV5-1	TRBD1	TRBJ2-2	15	CASSLVEGATGELFF	TGCGCCAGCAGCTTGGTAGAGGGGGCGACCGGGGAGCTGTTTTTT
-	TRBV10-3	-	TRBJ2-3	11	CAISGADTQYF	TGTGCCATCTCCGGGGCAGATACGCAGTATTTT
once	TRBV19	-	TRBJ2-1	14	CASSERRQYNEQFF	TGTGCCAGTAGTGAAAGAAGACAGTACAATGAGCAGTTCTTC
-	TRBV11-2	-	TRBJ2-7	15	CASSLLSQGWNEQYF	TGTGCCAGCAGCTTACTTAGCCAGGGATGGAACGAGCAGTACTTC
-	TRBV28	-	TRBJ1-3	12	CASSPNGNTIYF	TGTGCCAGCAGTCCCAACGGGAACACCATATATTTT
-	TRBV11-3	-	TRBJ2-3	13	CASSLLHGDTQYF	TGTGCCAGCAGCTTACTCCACGGAGATACGCAGTATTTT
once	TRBV14	-	TRBJ2-1	15	CASSRGRGIYNEQFF	TGTGCCAGCAGCCGGGGCAGGGGAATTTACAATGAGCAGTTCTTC
-	TRBV15	TRBD1	TRBJ2-7	15	CATSRGGTGGHEQYF	TGTGCCACCAGCAGAGGCGGGACAGGGGGCCACGAGCAGTACTTC
once	TRBV28	-	TRBJ2-7	11	CASSNTYEQYF	TGTGCCAGCAGTAACACCTACGAGCAGTACTTC
-	TRBV28	-	TRBJ1-5	16	CATVMGGEGGNQPQHF	TGTGCTACGGTGATGGGGGGGGAGGGCGGCAATCAGCCCCAGCATTTT
-	TRBV9	-	TRBJ2-7	13	CASSVGIGYEQYF	TGTGCCAGCAGCGTAGGCATCGGCTACGAGCAGTACTTC
-	TRBV19	-	TRBJ1-5	15	CASNVEITSDQPQHF	TGTGCCAGTAATGTGGAGATTACGAGCGATCAGCCCCAGCATTTT
-	TRBV27	TRBD1	TRBJ2-2	15	CASSPWTGGTGELFF	TGTGCCAGCAGTCCATGGACAGGGGGCACCGGGGAGCTGTTTTTT
-	TRBV28	TRBD1	TRBJ2-7	14	CASSLGQNSYEQYF	TGTGCCAGCAGTCTGGGACAGAACTCCTACGAGCAGTACTTC
-	TRBV5-4	-	TRBJ2-5	15	CASSTASTTGETQYF	TGTGCCAGCAGCACGGCTAGTACAACAGGGGAGACCCAGTACTTC
-	TRBV7-9	TRBD2	TRBJ2-1	15	CASRGSGRAVGEQFF	TGTGCCAGCAGGGGTAGCGGGAGGGCCGTTGGTGAGCAGTTCTTC
-	TRBV2	-	TRBJ2-7	14	CASNVNKGLAEQYF	TGTGCCAGCAATGTTAACAAGGGGCTGGCTGAGCAGTACTTC